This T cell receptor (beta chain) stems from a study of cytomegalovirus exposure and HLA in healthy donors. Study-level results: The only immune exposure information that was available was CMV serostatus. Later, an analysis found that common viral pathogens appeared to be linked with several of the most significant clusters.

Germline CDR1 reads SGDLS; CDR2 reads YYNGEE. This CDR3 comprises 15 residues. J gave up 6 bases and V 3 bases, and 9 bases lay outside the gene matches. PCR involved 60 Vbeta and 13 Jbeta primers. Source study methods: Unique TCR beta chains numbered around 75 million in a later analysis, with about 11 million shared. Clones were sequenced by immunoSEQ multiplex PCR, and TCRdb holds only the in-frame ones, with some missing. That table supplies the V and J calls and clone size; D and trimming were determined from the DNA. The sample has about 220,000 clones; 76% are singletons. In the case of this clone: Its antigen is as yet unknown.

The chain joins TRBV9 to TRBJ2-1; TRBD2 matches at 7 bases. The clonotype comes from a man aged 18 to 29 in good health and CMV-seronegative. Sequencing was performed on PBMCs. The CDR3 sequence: CASSAFSGSLNEQFF. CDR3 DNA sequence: TGTGCCAGCAGCGCCTTTAGCGGGTCACTCAATGAGCAGTTCTTC.